Each of the 12 T cell receptor beta chains below was sequenced from the same sample in a study of monozygotic twins with inflammatory bowel disease. TCRdb reprocessed the 5' RACE reads and stores each CDR3 protein as one record, lacking DNA. Its table records hundreds of thousands of distinct CDR3 sequences. Sequencing used blood. The receptors derive from a human donor with ulcerative colitis or Crohn's disease, or a healthy co-twin of an affected twin (not recorded which).

The gene calls are TRBV7-3 and TRBJ2-3; the TRBD1 assignment by TCRdb is unverifiable without DNA. The CDR3 is made up of 15 amino acids. Germline lookup yields CDR1 SGHTA and CDR2 FQGTGA. This CDR3 reads CASSLTPQGTDTQYF.

The V gene is TRBV10-3, the J gene TRBJ1-4; the D gene TCRdb calls, TRBD1, cannot be checked with no DNA. The CDR3 is 13 amino acids. The germline V gene encodes CDR1 ENHRY and CDR2 SYGVKD. CDR3 amino acids: CAITAGVNEKLFF.

CDR3 protein: CASSGPGRGYGYTF. The rearrangement joins TRBV6-1 to TRBJ1-2; the D call of TRBD1 rests on TCRdb alone, since no DNA is present to check it. The CDR3 has 14 amino acids. CDR1 is MNHNS and CDR2 is SASEGT in the germline V gene.

V is TRBV6-6 and J is TRBJ1-4; TCRdb gives TRBD1 as the D gene, but with no DNA this cannot be confirmed. Germline-derived CDR1 and CDR2 are MNHNY and SVGAGI (reference sequence). The CDR3 loop spans 14 amino acids. The CDR3 here is CASSLGTMGEKLFF.

The chain has TRBV3-1 and TRBJ1-3. The germline CDR1 and CDR2 sequences are LGHDT and YNNKEL (reference sequence). The CDR3 totals 15 residues. The CDR3 is CASSSYQGSGNTIYF. Variable domain in full (rest from reference TRBV3-1 and TRBJ1-3): DTAVSQTPKYLVTQMGNDKSIKCEQNLGHDTMYWYKQDSKKFLKIMFSYNNKELIINETVPNRFSPKSPDKAHLNLHINSLELGDSAVYFCASSSYQGSGNTIYFGEGSWLTVV.

This sequence joins TRBV7-3 and TRBJ2-7; TCRdb's D call, TRBD2, is unchecked because there is no DNA. Germline assignment: CDR1 SGHTA and CDR2 FQGTGA. The CDR3 has 13 amino acids. CDR3 region: CASSLNQGGEQYF.

This chain connects TRBV12-3 or TRBV12-4 to TRBJ2-7; TCRdb names TRBD1, which stays unverified in the absence of DNA. CDR3 length: 14 residues. CDR3 region: CASTPGDRGAEQYF.

The genes are TRBV3-1 and TRBJ1-1; as DNA is missing, the TRBD1 call by TCRdb cannot be tested. CDR1 is LGHDT and CDR2 is YNNKEL in the germline V gene (reference sequence). The CDR3 covers 14 residues. The CDR3 sequence: CASSRSGSRTEAFF. The full variable domain, rest sourced from reference TRBV3-1 and TRBJ1-1, is DTAVSQTPKYLVTQMGNDKSIKCEQNLGHDTMYWYKQDSKKFLKIMFSYNNKELIINETVPNRFSPKSPDKAHLNLHINSLELGDSAVYFCASSRSGSRTEAFFGQGTRLTVV.

The genes are TRBV5-1 and TRBJ1-4; TCRdb selects TRBD1, and the lack of DNA leaves this call unchecked. The length of the CDR3 is 15 residues. The germline gives CDR1 SGHRS, CDR2 YFSETQ. This CDR3 is CASSLQGAPNEKLFF.

V usage is TRBV7-2 and J usage is TRBJ2-7; no DNA is available, so the TRBD1 call from TCRdb remains unchecked. CDR1 and CDR2 from the germline V gene are SGHTA and FQGNSA. CDR3 length: 16 amino acids. CDR3 region: CASSFQTGTGNYEQYF.

The chain joins TRBV6-1 to TRBJ2-7; TCRdb gives TRBD1 as the D gene, but with no DNA this cannot be confirmed. There are 14 residues in the CDR3. Germline-derived CDR1 and CDR2 are MNHNS and SASEGT. The CDR3 here is CASSLRGGRNEQYF.

The V call is TRBV11-2, the J call TRBJ2-7; TCRdb's D gene call, TRBD2, goes unchecked for lack of DNA. The CDR3 loop spans 15 amino acids. Germline CDR1 is SGHAT and CDR2 is FQNNGV. The CDR3 protein is CASSLVGGSLYEQYF.